These 2 T cell receptor beta chains share one sample of origin, sequenced in a study of blood T cell repertoires in COVID-19. Repertoires were generated with immunoSEQ multiplex PCR, while TCRdb's copy carries only in-frame clones and drops some. The data hold 150,000 or so clones, with more than 60% observed a single time. The sample taken for sequencing was peripheral blood. Source of these receptors: a woman between 70 and 85 years old with acute or convalescent COVID-19.

The gene calls are TRBV18 and TRBJ2-1, with 7 positions matching TRBD2. Germline V gives CDR1 KGHSH, CDR2 LQKENI. This CDR3 spans 13 amino acids. V lost 2 bases, J lost 9 bases, and 4 bases stayed unmatched. The CDR3 sequence is CASSPSPSGEQFF. In DNA, the CDR3 is TGTGCCAGCTCACCAAGCCCTAGCGGTGAGCAGTTCTTC.

This chain links TRBV5-1 with TRBJ1-1, with D possibly being TRBD1 (6 bases). This CDR3 contains 17 residues. Germline assignment: CDR1 SGHRS and CDR2 YFSETQ. V lost 0 bases, J lost 1 base, and 16 bases lay in between. The CDR3 spells CASSLATVGGENTEAFF. The DNA of the CDR3 is TGCGCCAGCAGCTTGGCCACGGTTGGGGGCGAGAACACTGAAGCTTTCTTT.